Following are 12 T cell receptor beta chains from one sample sequenced in a study of T cell responses to AZD1222 COVID-19 vaccine. Here immunoSEQ multiplex PCR was the method, and the copy in TCRdb shows in-frame clones only, minus some. The sample contains about 89,000 clones, around nine tenths of which appear only once. The sequencing used peripheral blood, collected 28 days after the second AZD1222 dose. These receptors were taken from an adult who received the AZD1222 COVID-19 vaccine.

The chain carries TRBV12-5 and TRBJ1-5, with TRBD1 identical over 11 bases. CDR1 is LGHNT, CDR2 FRNRAP, per germline. The junction had 14 bases not matched to a gene; V was cut back by 7 bases and J by 6 bases. The CDR3 has 17 amino acids. For the CDR3, the DNA is TGTGCTAGTGACCTTGGGACAGGGGGTCCTGGGGGTCAGCCCCAGCATTTT. Its translation is CASDLGTGGPGGQPQHF. Complete variable domain (other parts from reference TRBV12-5 and TRBJ1-5): DARVTQTPRHKVTEMGQEVTMRCQPILGHNTVFWYRQTMMQGLELLAYFRNRAPLDDSGMPKDRFSAEMPDATLATLKIQPSEPRDSAVYFCASDLGTGGPGGQPQHFGDGTRLSIL.

The chain is built from TRBV5-1 and TRBJ1-5, with a possible D match to TRBD1 (6 bases). The germline V and J ends were trimmed by 0 bases and 6 bases, with 10 bases remaining between them. Per germline, CDR1 SGHRS and CDR2 YFSETQ. This CDR3 is built from 14 residues. The CDR3 is CASSLEQGGQPQHF. For the CDR3, the DNA is TGCGCCAGCAGCTTGGAACAGGGTGGTCAGCCCCAGCATTTT.

The rearrangement links TRBV19 to TRBJ2-7, with D perhaps matching TRBD1 (6 bases). The V end lost 5 bases, the J end lost 6 bases, and 23 bases lay between the germline ends. CDR1 is LNHDA, CDR2 SQIVND, per germline (reference sequence). The CDR3 extends over 16 amino acids. The CDR3 reads CASSAEEAPGVIEQYF. The CDR3 nucleotides read TGTGCCAGTAGTGCCGAGGAAGCCCCAGGGGTGATCGAGCAGTACTTC.

The chain carries TRBV11-2 and TRBJ1-1, with D unresolved. Germline V gene lookup returns CDR1 SGHAT and CDR2 FQNNGV. The V end was cut by 6 bases, the J end by 6 bases, with 17 bases between. The CDR3 spans 14 residues. The CDR3 DNA reads as TGTGCCAGCAGACCGATCAAAGAGTTCCCTGAAGCTTTCTTT. Residues: CASRPIKEFPEAFF.

This sequence joins TRBV6-5 and TRBJ1-5; 8 nucleotides line up with TRBD1. V shed 7 bases, J shed 2 bases, and the junction held 7 bases outside the gene matches. CDR3 length: 15 residues. Per the germline V gene, CDR1 is MNHEY and CDR2 is SVGAGI. CDR3 residues: CASTLGQGGNQPQHF. The CDR3 coding sequence is TGTGCCAGCACCCTAGGACAGGGTGGCAATCAGCCCCAGCATTTT.

The chain couples TRBV6-1 to TRBJ1-2; no reliable D call. CDR1 and CDR2 from the germline V gene are MNHNS and SASEGT. Trimming took off 4 bases at V and 0 bases at J, with 15 bases between the two ends. This CDR3 is 16 amino acids long. CDR3 sequence (DNA): TGTGCCAGCAGTGGCCCCTTTGGCAGAGCTAACTATGGCTACACCTTC. It encodes CASSGPFGRANYGYTF.

This chain links TRBV19 with TRBJ1-1, with D unresolved. The CDR3 sequence is 13 residues long. Germline values: CDR1 LNHDA, CDR2 SQIVND (reference sequence). With 5 bases removed from V and 0 bases from J, the gap between germline ends came to 7 bases. The CDR3 region is CASSARLNTEAFF. DNA for the CDR3: TGTGCCAGTAGTGCCAGGTTGAACACTGAAGCTTTCTTT.

This chain joins TRBV9 and TRBJ2-1, with 10 bases that match TRBD2. This CDR3 region has 15 residues. V was pared by 3 bases and J by 7 bases, with 7 bases of the junction left unmatched. Germline V lookup: CDR1 SGDLS, CDR2 YYNGEE. CDR3 sequence: CASSGTSGGGNEQFF. The CDR3 coding sequence is TGTGCCAGCAGCGGGACTAGCGGAGGTGGGAATGAGCAGTTCTTC.

The V and J genes are TRBV7-9 and TRBJ1-1; D perhaps matches TRBD1 (5 bases). Trimming removed 3 bases at V and 0 bases at J, with 11 bases between. The CDR3 loop spans 15 amino acids. CDR1 and CDR2 (germline): SEHNR, FQNEAQ (reference sequence). CDR3 sequence (DNA): TGTGCCAGCAGCTTCGAGGGACTGATGAACACTGAAGCTTTCTTT. Encoded protein: CASSFEGLMNTEAFF.

The chain joins TRBV9 to TRBJ1-2; 7 nucleotides agree with TRBD1. J gave up 7 bases and V 4 bases, and 7 bases lay outside the gene matches. Germline loops: CDR1 SGDLS, CDR2 YYNGEE. CDR3 length: 13 amino acids. The chain's CDR3 is CASSYRQGLGYTF. In DNA, the CDR3 is TGTGCCAGCAGCTACCGACAGGGTCTTGGCTACACCTTC.

The chain employs TRBV24-1 and TRBJ2-3; D unresolved. Trimming cost V 3 bases and J 11 bases, with 11 bases left between them. This CDR3 spans 12 amino acids. Germline V lookup: CDR1 KGHDR, CDR2 SFDVKD. DNA for the CDR3: TGTGCCACCAGTGATGGCCGTCAACGGCAGTATTTT. Translated: CATSDGRQRQYF.

The rearrangement links TRBV5-3 to TRBJ1-5, with D possibly being TRBD1 (6 bases). TRBV5-3 is given ORF status, its function remaining uncertain. The ends were cut back, 2 bases at V and 7 bases at J, with 19 bases in the middle. The CDR3 is 16 residues long. In DNA form, the CDR3 reads TGTGCCAGAAGCTTATTGAACACAGGACAGCAACAGCCCCAGCATTTT. Protein sequence: CARSLLNTGQQQPQHF.